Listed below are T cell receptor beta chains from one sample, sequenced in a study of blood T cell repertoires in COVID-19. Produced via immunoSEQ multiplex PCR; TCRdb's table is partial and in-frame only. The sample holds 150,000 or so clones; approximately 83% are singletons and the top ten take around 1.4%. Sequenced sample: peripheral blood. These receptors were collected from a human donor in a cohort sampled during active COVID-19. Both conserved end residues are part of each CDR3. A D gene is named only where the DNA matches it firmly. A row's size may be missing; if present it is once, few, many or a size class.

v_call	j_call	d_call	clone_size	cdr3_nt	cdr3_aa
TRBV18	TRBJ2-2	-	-	TGTGCCAGCTCACCACCGGTCAGTACCGGGGAGCTGTTTTTT	CASSPPVSTGELFF
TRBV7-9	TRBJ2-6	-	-	TGTGCCAGCAGCTTAGGTCTCGGGGCCAACGTCCTGACTTTC	CASSLGLGANVLTF
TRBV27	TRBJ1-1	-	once	TGTGCCAGCAGTTTATGGGCAGAGATGAACACTGAAGCTTTCTTT	CASSLWAEMNTEAFF
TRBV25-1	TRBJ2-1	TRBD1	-	TGTGCCAGCAGTGCGTATACCAGGGGGCGAAGCAATGAGCAGTTCTTC	CASSAYTRGRSNEQFF
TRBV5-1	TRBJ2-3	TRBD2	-	TGCGCCAGCAGCTTGGAAGCGGGGCTTGGGACAGATACGCAGTATTTT	CASSLEAGLGTDTQYF
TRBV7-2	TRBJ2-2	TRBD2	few	TGTGCCAGCAGCTTGGGACTATTTAACACCGGGGAGCTGTTTTTT	CASSLGLFNTGELFF
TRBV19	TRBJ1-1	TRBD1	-	TGTGCCAGTACCTTAGGGGGCGCTGAAGCTTTCTTT	CASTLGGAEAFF
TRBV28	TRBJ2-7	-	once	TGTGCCAGCAGTTTAATTCCCTATACCTACGAGCAGTACTTC	CASSLIPYTYEQYF
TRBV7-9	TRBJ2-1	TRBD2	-	TGTGCCAGCAGTTCCACGAGCGGGGCATCCTACAATGAGCAGTTCTTC	CASSSTSGASYNEQFF
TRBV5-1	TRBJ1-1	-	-	TGCGCCAGCAGACAGGGTGTGAACACTGAAGCTTTCTTT	CASRQGVNTEAFF
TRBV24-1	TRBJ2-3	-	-	TGTGCCACCAGTTCTATGGTCGGGACTAGCACAGATACGCAGTATTTT	CATSSMVGTSTDTQYF
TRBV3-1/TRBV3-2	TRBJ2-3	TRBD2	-	TGTGCCAGCAGCCAAGCGGGGGTAGCGGGTCGCACAGATACGCAGTATTTT	CASSQAGVAGRTDTQYF
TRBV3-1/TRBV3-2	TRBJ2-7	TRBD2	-	TGTGCCAGCAGCCATCCAAGCGGGAGAATTCTTACGAGCTCCTACGAGCAGTACTTC	CASSHPSGRILTSSYEQYF
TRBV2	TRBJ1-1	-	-	TGTGCCAGCAGTGTCTCGAACACTGAAGCTTTCTTT	CASSVSNTEAFF
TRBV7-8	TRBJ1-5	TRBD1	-	TGTGCCAGCACCGGGACAGTGGGGAATCAGCCCCAGCATTTT	CASTGTVGNQPQHF
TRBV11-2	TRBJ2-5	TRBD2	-	TGTGCCAGCAGCCCACTAGCGGGAGGGCGGGGAACCCAGTACTTC	CASSPLAGGRGTQYF
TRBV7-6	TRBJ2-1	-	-	TGTGCCAGCAGCTTAGCGAGGGACAATGAGCAGTTCTTC	CASSLARDNEQFF
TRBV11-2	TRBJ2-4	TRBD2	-	TGTGCCAGCAGCCCCTTCCCGGGAGGGCTTCAGTACTTC	CASSPFPGGLQYF
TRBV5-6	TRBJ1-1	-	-	TGTGCCAGCAGCCGGAGACAGTCCAACACTGAAGCTTTCTTT	CASSRRQSNTEAFF
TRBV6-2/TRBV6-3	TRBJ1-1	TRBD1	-	TGTGCCAGCAGTTACGGCACAGGGGGCACTGAAGCTTTCTTT	CASSYGTGGTEAFF
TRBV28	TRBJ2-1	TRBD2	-	TGTGCCAGCAGACCCCCGGGACTAGCGGGAGGTGAGCAGTTCTTC	CASRPPGLAGGEQFF
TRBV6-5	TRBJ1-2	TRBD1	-	TGTGCCAGCAGTTACGGGGACAGGGAGTTCTATGGCTACACCTTC	CASSYGDREFYGYTF
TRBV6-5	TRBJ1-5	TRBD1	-	TGTGCCAGCAGCCGGACAGGGGTTAATCAGCCCCAGCATTTT	CASSRTGVNQPQHF
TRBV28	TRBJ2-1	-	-	TGTGCCAGCAGTTTAATAACGGGAGCATTGGAGCAGTTCTTC	CASSLITGALEQFF
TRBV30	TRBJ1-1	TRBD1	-	TGTGCCTGGAAGAGACAGGGACGGAACACTGAAGCTTTCTTT	CAWKRQGRNTEAFF
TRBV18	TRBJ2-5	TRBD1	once	TGTGCCAGCTCACCCAACGACAGGGGAAGCCAAGAGACCCAGTACTTC	CASSPNDRGSQETQYF
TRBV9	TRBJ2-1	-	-	TGTGCCAGCAGCGTATCTCCCCAGGGGGGAATCAATGAGCAGTTCTTC	CASSVSPQGGINEQFF
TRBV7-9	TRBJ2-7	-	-	TGTGCCAGCAGCTTAGGGAGAGGTACAATGAAGCAGTACTTC	CASSLGRGTMKQYF
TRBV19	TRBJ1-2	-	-	TGTGCCAGTAGTTCCCCCCGGGACATCGCGAACTCTAACTATGGCTACACCTTC	CASSSPRDIANSNYGYTF
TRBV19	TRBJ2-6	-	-	TGTGCCAGTAGTATCGGTAGCTCTGGGGCCAACGTCCTGACTTTC	CASSIGSSGANVLTF
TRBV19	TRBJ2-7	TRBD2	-	TGTGCCAGTAGTATTACTAGCGGGAGTGGTTCATGGGAGCAGTACTTC	CASSITSGSGSWEQYF
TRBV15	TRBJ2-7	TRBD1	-	TGTGCCACCAGCAAGGGACAGGGGCAAACCTACGAGCAGTACTTC	CATSKGQGQTYEQYF
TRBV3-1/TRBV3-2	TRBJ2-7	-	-	TGTGCCAGCAGCCAAGAGGGCCAATCCTTCTACGAGCAGTACTTC	CASSQEGQSFYEQYF
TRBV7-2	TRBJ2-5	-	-	TGTGCCAGCAGGGACTTAAAGGCCGGAGAGACCCAGTACTTC	CASRDLKAGETQYF
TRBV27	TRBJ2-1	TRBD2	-	TGTGCCAGCAGTTTAGGATTGGGACTAGCGGGAGGTCCCTCCTACAATGAGCAGTTCTTC	CASSLGLGLAGGPSYNEQFF
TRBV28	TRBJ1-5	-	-	TGTGCCAGCAGTCCATCCCTGGGGCCTGGGGGCAATCAGCCCCAGCATTTT	CASSPSLGPGGNQPQHF
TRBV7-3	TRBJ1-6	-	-	TGTGCCAGCAGCTTATCTCCGGGACTGCATAATTCACCCCTCCACTTT	CASSLSPGLHNSPLHF
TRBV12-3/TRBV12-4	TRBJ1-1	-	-	TGTGCCAGCAGCCCAGGGTTTCTGGGTGAAGCTTTCTTT	CASSPGFLGEAFF
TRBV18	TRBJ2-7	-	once	TGTGCCAGCTCACCACCGGCGGTCTACGAGCAGTACTTC	CASSPPAVYEQYF